Each of the 31 T cell receptor beta chains below was sequenced from the same sample in a study of T cell repertoires and Cas9 in healthy adults. Only in-frame clones appear in the TCRdb table, and some are missing; sequencing was by immunoSEQ multiplex PCR. Of 20,000 to 25,000 clones in the sample, 85% to 95% were seen once. Source material: CD4+ effector T cells (CD127+, CD25-, CD137-, CD154-) from PBMCs; culture status not recorded. These receptors were obtained from a human donor in good health.

The gene calls are TRBV29-1 and TRBJ1-1; D possibly corresponds to TRBD1 (5 bases). This CDR3 comprises 17 residues. Trimming took off 5 bases at V and 4 bases at J, with 26 bases between the two ends. Per the germline V gene, CDR1 is SQVTM and CDR2 is ANQGSEA. CDR3 bases: TGCAGCGTTTTGTTCTCGCGCTGGGGGAGATCGACCACTGAAGCTTTCTTT. Amino acid sequence: CSVLFSRWGRSTTEAFF.

The J gene is TRBJ1-5, the V gene TRBV4-1, with 10 bases lining up with TRBD1. The germline V gene has CDR1 MGHRA and CDR2 YSYEKL. The CDR3 consists of 15 residues. Trimming took 6 bases from V and 3 from J; bases not matched to a gene: 5. CDR3 sequence (DNA): TGCGCCAGCAGGCCGACAGGGGGCGACAATCAGCCCCAGCATTTT. Encoded protein: CASRPTGGDNQPQHF.

CDR3 in amino acids: CAIEDTQYF. The CDR3, as DNA: TGTGCCATCGAAGATACGCAGTATTTT. This chain joins TRBV7-9 and TRBJ2-3; no reliable D call. V shed 10 bases and J shed 5 bases, with 4 bases lying between them. CDR3 length: 9 residues. Germline CDR1 and CDR2: SEHNR and FQNEAQ (reference sequence).

This chain joins TRBV2 and TRBJ1-5; no definite D call. Germline CDR1 SNHLY, CDR2 FYNNEI. V lost 6 bases to trimming and J lost 6 bases, with 15 bases between them. The CDR3 totals 14 residues. The CDR3 protein is CASSPLSEIQPQHF. The CDR3 DNA reads as TGTGCCAGCAGCCCACTATCAGAGATTCAGCCCCAGCATTTT.

V usage is TRBV18 and J usage is TRBJ1-1, with D uncertain. The CDR3 extends over 14 amino acids. Trimming cost V 2 bases and J 1 base, with 8 bases left between them. Germline lookup yields CDR1 KGHSH and CDR2 LQKENI. DNA of the CDR3: TGTGCCAGCTCACCAGGGTTCGGGAACACTGAAGCTTTCTTT. As protein: CASSPGFGNTEAFF.

The chain recombines TRBV7-8 with TRBJ1-2; 7 bases match TRBD1. V gave up 1 base and J gave up 4 bases; unmatched junction bases: 9. Germline CDR1 and CDR2: SGHVS and FQNEAQ. The CDR3 length is 16 residues. CDR3: CASSLGTGIAVYGYTF. DNA for the CDR3: TGTGCCAGCAGCTTAGGGACAGGAATCGCTGTCTATGGCTACACCTTC.

The chain uses TRBV30 and TRBJ2-2; D is possibly TRBD2 (6 bases). V lost 3 bases, J lost 7 bases, and 15 bases lay in between. The CDR3 has 14 residues. Germline CDR1 and CDR2: GTSNPN and SVGIG (reference sequence). In DNA form, the CDR3 reads TGTGCCTGGAGCGCGGGACTTTCGGGCGGGGAGCTGTTTTTT. The encoded protein is CAWSAGLSGGELFF.

The chain uses TRBV27 and TRBJ1-1, with a weak D call TRBD1 (6 bases). Trimming took 4 bases from V and 4 from J, leaving 13 bases between them. The CDR3 is 14 residues long. Looked up from germline, CDR1 is MNHEY and CDR2 is SMNVEV (reference sequence). CDR3 nucleotide sequence: TGTGCCAGCAGTTCGACAGGCTCTGGCACTGAAGCTTTCTTT. Amino acid sequence: CASSSTGSGTEAFF.

The chain combines TRBV29-1 with TRBJ2-5; 7 bases agree with TRBD2. After removal of 7 bases from V and 3 bases from J, the junction contained 8 bases not matched to a gene. The CDR3 spans 13 residues. Per the germline V gene, CDR1 is SQVTM and CDR2 is ANQGSEA. For the CDR3, the DNA is TGCAGCGCCGTGCTGGCGGGAGAAGAGACCCAGTACTTC. Amino acids: CSAVLAGEETQYF.

This chain uses TRBV28 with TRBJ2-4; no clear D. This CDR3 contains 16 residues. Germline V gene data show CDR1 as MDHEN and CDR2 as SYDVKM. Trimming shortened V by 2 bases and J by 4 bases, and 15 bases separated the two germline ends. The CDR3 here is CASSLGGRTTKNIQYF. The CDR3 DNA follows: TGTGCCAGCAGTTTAGGCGGACGCACCACAAAAAACATTCAGTACTTC.

V usage is TRBV6-1 and J usage is TRBJ2-2; no reliable D call. CDR3 length: 14 amino acids. With 11 bases removed from V and 3 bases from J, the gap between germline ends came to 16 bases. Germline CDR1 and CDR2: MNHNS and SASEGT. In DNA form, the CDR3 reads TGTGCCTCCGCGGAGCAGTACTACACCGGGGAGCTGTTTTTT. Protein: CASAEQYYTGELFF.

This clone appeared once. Here the CDR3 reads CASGLISPEQFF. CDR3 coding DNA: TGTGCTAGTGGTTTGATTAGCCCTGAGCAGTTCTTC. The chain joins TRBV12-5 to TRBJ2-1; D is unresolved. Germline CDR1 reads LGHNT; CDR2 reads FRNRAP. This CDR3 is 12 amino acids long. V lost 2 bases and J lost 9, with 8 bases in between.

CDR3 DNA sequence: TGTGCCAGCAGCTTAGCAGGGGGCGCGACTAACTATGGCTACACCTTC. Protein product: CASSLAGGATNYGYTF. The chain combines TRBV7-8 with TRBJ1-2; 7 nucleotides match TRBD1. Germline trimming cut 0 bases from V and 0 bases from J; bases unmatched to any gene: 4. There are 16 residues in the CDR3. Germline V gives CDR1 SGHVS, CDR2 FQNEAQ. Using reference TRBV7-8 and TRBJ1-2 for the parts outside the CDR3, the full variable domain is GAGVSQSPRYKVAKRGQDVALRCDPISGHVSLFWYQQALGQGPEFLTYFQNEAQLDKSGLPSDRFFAERPEGSVSTLKIQRTQQEDSAVYLCASSLAGGATNYGYTFGSGTRLTVV.

The chain has TRBV4-1 and TRBJ2-7; perhaps TRBD2 as D (6 bases). V lost 1 base and J lost 0, with 16 bases in between. In germline, CDR1 is MGHRA, CDR2 YSYEKL. The CDR3 is 17 amino acids. The CDR3 DNA follows: TGCGCCAGCAGCCAAGGGCCGCGGGGCTCCAGCTCCTACGAGCAGTACTTC. This codes for CASSQGPRGSSSYEQYF.

The chain is built from TRBV7-3 and TRBJ2-5; D gene uncertain. This CDR3 has 13 amino acids. Trimming took 3 bases from V and 5 from J, leaving 10 bases between them. Germline CDR1 is SGHTA and CDR2 is FQGTGA. The chain's CDR3 is CASSLSAGETQYF. The CDR3 region has the DNA TGTGCCAGCAGCTTGTCCGCCGGGGAGACCCAGTACTTC.

The chain couples TRBV7-3 to TRBJ2-5; 8 bases match TRBD2. The CDR3 spans 14 residues. Unmatched junction bases numbered 7, after V lost 5 bases and J lost 5 bases. In germline, CDR1 is SGHTA, CDR2 FQGTGA. The CDR3 reads CASSLSGSGETQYF. The CDR3 region has the DNA TGTGCCAGCAGCCTCAGCGGGAGCGGCGAGACCCAGTACTTC.

This chain joins TRBV7-9 and TRBJ1-2, with 7 bases that match TRBD1. Per the germline V gene, CDR1 is SEHNR and CDR2 is FQNEAQ (reference sequence). The trim removed 5 bases at V and 8 bases at J, leaving 11 bases unmatched. CDR3 size: 14 residues. CDR3 sequence: CASSQTGKPAGYTF. For the CDR3, the DNA is TGTGCCAGCAGCCAGACAGGGAAACCTGCGGGCTACACCTTC.

This rearrangement joins TRBV28 to TRBJ2-3; unclear D gene. This CDR3 is 12 amino acids long. V was cut by 10 bases and J by 1 base, with 9 bases left in between. Germline CDR1 reads MDHEN; CDR2 reads SYDVKM. The CDR3 sequence: CATAPGTDTQYF. The CDR3 bases are TGTGCCACGGCACCTGGCACAGATACGCAGTATTTT. The full variable domain, in which reference TRBV28 and TRBJ2-3 provide the parts outside the CDR3, is DVKVTQSSRYLVKRTGEKVFLECVQDMDHENMFWYRQDPGLGLRLIYFSYDVKMKEKGDIPEGYSVSREKKERFSLILESASTNQTSMYLCATAPGTDTQYFGPGTRLTVL.

The rearrangement uses TRBV19 and TRBJ2-3; a weak D match, TRBD1 (6 bases). Germline values: CDR1 LNHDA, CDR2 SQIVND (reference sequence). V shed 5 bases and J shed 3 bases, with 15 bases lying between them. The CDR3 has 15 amino acids. The CDR3 sequence is CASSPNRARTDTQYF. CDR3 sequence (DNA): TGTGCCAGTAGTCCAAACAGGGCACGAACAGATACGCAGTATTTT. Variable domain in full (rest from reference TRBV19 and TRBJ2-3): DGGITQSPKYLFRKEGQNVTLSCEQNLNHDAMYWYRQDPGQGLRLIYYSQIVNDFQKGDIAEGYSVSREKKESFPLTVTSAQKNPTAFYLCASSPNRARTDTQYFGPGTRLTVL.

The CDR3 DNA reads TGTGCCAGCTCACCACTTCAACCGGGACAGGGGAAAGAGACCCAGTACTTC. It encodes CASSPLQPGQGKETQYF. The rearrangement links TRBV18 to TRBJ2-5; 10 bases are shared with TRBD1. V was clipped by 1 base and J by 3 bases; unmatched bases: 8. Germline V gene data show CDR1 as KGHSH and CDR2 as LQKENI. This CDR3 has 17 residues.

This chain links TRBV7-2 with TRBJ2-1; 8 bases line up with TRBD1. The germline gives CDR1 SGHTA, CDR2 FQGNSA. This CDR3 is 16 amino acids long. Germline trimming cut 5 bases from V and 5 bases from J; bases unmatched to any gene: 11. In DNA, the CDR3 is TGTGCCAGCAGCCCACTACCGGGACAGGCCAACAATGAGCAGTTCTTC. As protein: CASSPLPGQANNEQFF.

This clone was observed a single time. J is TRBJ2-7 and V is TRBV18; 8 bases align to TRBD2. V lost 3 bases, J lost 3 bases, and 7 bases stayed unmatched. Germline CDR1 KGHSH, CDR2 LQKENI. This CDR3 has 15 residues. CDR3 protein: CASSPAGGQSYEQYF. The CDR3 DNA is TGTGCCAGCTCACCGGCGGGGGGCCAGAGCTACGAGCAGTACTTC.

This clone appeared a single time. The rearrangement links TRBV6-5 to TRBJ2-3; TRBD2 agrees at 7 bases. The J segment lost 3 bases and the V segment lost 5 bases, leaving 8 bases of the junction unmatched. This CDR3 has 15 amino acids. CDR1 and CDR2 (germline): MNHEY, SVGAGI. The CDR3 sequence: CASSPPGGSTDTQYF. DNA of the CDR3: TGTGCCAGCAGTCCACCGGGCGGGAGTACAGATACGCAGTATTTT.

The CDR3 protein is CASSNDRNSGNTIYF. As DNA, the CDR3 is TGTGCCAGCAGCAACGACAGGAACTCTGGAAACACCATATATTTT. The J gene is TRBJ1-3, the V gene TRBV6-6; the D gene is possibly TRBD1 (6 bases). The germline CDR1 and CDR2 sequences are MNHNY and SVGAGI (reference sequence). The ends were cut back, 6 bases at V and 0 bases at J, with 12 bases in the middle. CDR3 length: 15 residues.

J is TRBJ1-6 and V is TRBV4-1; possibly TRBD1 for D (5 bases). V was pared by 1 base and J by 5 bases, with 18 bases between. The CDR3 runs to 18 residues. Germline CDR1 is MGHRA and CDR2 is YSYEKL. In DNA form, the CDR3 reads TGCGCCAGCAGCCAAGGTATTATCCGGGACGGCGATAATTCACCCCTCCACTTT. Protein: CASSQGIIRDGDNSPLHF.

The V gene is TRBV29-1, the J gene TRBJ1-1; a weak D match, TRBD1 (6 bases). Between the trimmed V and J ends, which lost 4 bases and 7 bases, there was a span of 19 bases. Germline assignment: CDR1 SQVTM and CDR2 ANQGSEA. The CDR3 length is 14 residues. The DNA for the CDR3 is TGCAGCGTTGCCCCACGACAGGCAGTGGGTGAAGCTTTCTTT. Translating gives CSVAPRQAVGEAFF.

The rearrangement links TRBV29-1 to TRBJ2-5; D unresolved. Trimming shortened V by 7 bases and J by 0 bases, and 3 bases separated the two germline ends. This CDR3 contains 10 residues. CDR1 and CDR2 from the germline V gene are SQVTM and ANQGSEA. CDR3 in DNA: TGCAGCGGGTACCAAGAGACCCAGTACTTC. This translates into CSGYQETQYF.

The V call is TRBV6-1, the J call TRBJ1-3; D call uncertain. Trimming shortened V by 1 base and J by 0 bases, and 10 bases separated the two germline ends. CDR3 length: 16 residues. Germline assignment: CDR1 MNHNS and CDR2 SASEGT. The CDR3 DNA reads TGTGCCAGCAGTGAAGGATTTGGGCGCTCTGGAAACACCATATATTTT. This gives the protein CASSEGFGRSGNTIYF.

This clone was detected a few times. The chain's CDR3 is CASSLLENTEAFF. CDR3 nucleotides: TGTGCCAGCAGCTTACTTGAGAACACTGAAGCTTTCTTT. The rearrangement joins TRBV7-9 to TRBJ1-1; no clear D gene. Looked up from germline, CDR1 is SEHNR and CDR2 is FQNEAQ (reference sequence). This CDR3 contains 13 residues. V lost 2 bases and J lost 1, with 5 bases in between.

The gene calls are TRBV5-5 and TRBJ1-2; possibly TRBD1 for D (5 bases). The V gene lost 4 bases and the J gene lost 4 bases, with 23 bases spanning the gap. Germline CDR1 is SGHKS and CDR2 is YYEKEE (reference sequence). This CDR3 region has 17 residues. CDR3 in amino acids: CASSRRSGADTRYGYTF. The DNA of the CDR3 is TGTGCCAGCAGCAGAAGGAGTGGGGCGGACACTCGCTATGGCTACACCTTC.

This chain uses TRBV6-1 with TRBJ2-5, with D possibly being TRBD2 (6 bases). With 11 bases removed from V and 5 bases from J, the gap between germline ends came to 18 bases. The length of the CDR3 is 13 residues. CDR1 MNHNS and CDR2 SASEGT come from the germline V gene. The CDR3 bases are TGTGCCGGACGGAGGGTTGGCGCGGAGACCCAGTACTTC. This gives the protein CAGRRVGAETQYF.